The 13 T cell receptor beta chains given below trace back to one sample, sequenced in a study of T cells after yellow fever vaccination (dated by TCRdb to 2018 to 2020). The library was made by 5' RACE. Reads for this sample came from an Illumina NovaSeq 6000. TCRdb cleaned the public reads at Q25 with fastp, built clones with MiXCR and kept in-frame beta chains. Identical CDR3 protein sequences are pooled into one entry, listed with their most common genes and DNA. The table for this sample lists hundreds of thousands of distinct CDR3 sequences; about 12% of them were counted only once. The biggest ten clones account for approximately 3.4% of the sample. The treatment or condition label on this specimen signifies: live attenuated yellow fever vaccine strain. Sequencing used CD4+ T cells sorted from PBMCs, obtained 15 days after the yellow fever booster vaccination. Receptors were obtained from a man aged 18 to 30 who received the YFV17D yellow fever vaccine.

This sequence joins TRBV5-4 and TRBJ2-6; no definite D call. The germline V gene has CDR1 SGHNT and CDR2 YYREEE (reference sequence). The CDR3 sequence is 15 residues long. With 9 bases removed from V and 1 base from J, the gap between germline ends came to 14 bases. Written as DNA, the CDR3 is TGTGCCACTCCGGCAGGACCGTCTGGGGCCAACGTCCTGACTTTC. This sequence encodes CATPAGPSGANVLTF.

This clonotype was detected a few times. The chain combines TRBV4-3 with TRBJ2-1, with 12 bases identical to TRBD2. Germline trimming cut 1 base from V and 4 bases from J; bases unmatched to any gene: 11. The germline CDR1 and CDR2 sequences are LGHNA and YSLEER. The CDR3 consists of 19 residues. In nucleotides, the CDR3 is TGCGCCAGCAGCCAAGTTCCCGGACTAGCGGGGTTTTGGTACAATGAGCAGTTCTTC. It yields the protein CASSQVPGLAGFWYNEQFF.

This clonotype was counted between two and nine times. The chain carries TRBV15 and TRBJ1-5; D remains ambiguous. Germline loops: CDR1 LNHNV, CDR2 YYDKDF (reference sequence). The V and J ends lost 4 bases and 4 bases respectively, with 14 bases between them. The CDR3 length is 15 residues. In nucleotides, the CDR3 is TGTGCCACCAGCACCTTAGATGGGATAAATCAGCCCCAGCATTTT. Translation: CATSTLDGINQPQHF.

DNA for the CDR3: TGTGCCAGCAGCTTAGGGTGGACAGGGCCTGAAGCTTTCTTT. Translating gives CASSLGWTGPEAFF. V is TRBV7-2 and J is TRBJ1-1, with 8 bases lining up with TRBD1. This CDR3 comprises 14 residues. With V trimmed by 1 base and J by 6 bases, 4 bases remained unmatched. Germline CDR1 is SGHTA and CDR2 is FQGNSA.

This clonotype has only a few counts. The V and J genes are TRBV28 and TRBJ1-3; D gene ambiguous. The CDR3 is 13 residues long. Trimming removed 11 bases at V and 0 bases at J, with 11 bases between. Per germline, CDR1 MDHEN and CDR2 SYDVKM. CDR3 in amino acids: CAPAGNSGNTIYF. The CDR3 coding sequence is TGTGCCCCCGCAGGCAACTCTGGAAACACCATATATTTT.

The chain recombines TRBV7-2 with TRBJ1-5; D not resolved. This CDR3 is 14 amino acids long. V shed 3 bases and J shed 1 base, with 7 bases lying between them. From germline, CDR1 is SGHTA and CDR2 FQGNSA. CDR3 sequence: CASSFRASNQPQHF. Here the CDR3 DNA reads TGTGCCAGCAGCTTCCGGGCAAGCAATCAGCCCCAGCATTTT.

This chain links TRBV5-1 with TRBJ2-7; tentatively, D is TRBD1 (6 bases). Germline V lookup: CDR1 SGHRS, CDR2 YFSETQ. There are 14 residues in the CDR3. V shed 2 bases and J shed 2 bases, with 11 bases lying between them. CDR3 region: CASSFAGGPYEQYV. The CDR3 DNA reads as TGCGCCAGCAGCTTCGCTGGGGGCCCCTACGAGCAGTACGTC.

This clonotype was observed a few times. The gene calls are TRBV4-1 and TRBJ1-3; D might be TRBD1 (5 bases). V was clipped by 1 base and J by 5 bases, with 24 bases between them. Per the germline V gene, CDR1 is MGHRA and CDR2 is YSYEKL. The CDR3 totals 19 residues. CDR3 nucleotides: TGCGCCAGCAGCCAAGCTGGTTCCAAGGGCAACAGGAGAAGAAACACCATATATTTT. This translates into CASSQAGSKGNRRRNTIYF.

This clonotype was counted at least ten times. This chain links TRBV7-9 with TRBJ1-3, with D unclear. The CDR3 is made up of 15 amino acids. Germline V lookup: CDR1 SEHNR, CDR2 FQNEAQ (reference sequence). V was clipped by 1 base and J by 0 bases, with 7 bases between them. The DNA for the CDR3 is TGTGCCAGCAGCTTAGAGGCGGCCTCTGGAAACACCATATATTTT. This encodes CASSLEAASGNTIYF.

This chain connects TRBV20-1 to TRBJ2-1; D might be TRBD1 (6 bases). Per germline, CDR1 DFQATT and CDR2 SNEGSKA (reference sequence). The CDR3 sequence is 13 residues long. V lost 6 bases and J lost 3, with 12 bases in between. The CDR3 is CSALEGVYNEQFF. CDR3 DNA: TGCAGTGCGTTAGAGGGGGTCTACAATGAGCAGTTCTTC.

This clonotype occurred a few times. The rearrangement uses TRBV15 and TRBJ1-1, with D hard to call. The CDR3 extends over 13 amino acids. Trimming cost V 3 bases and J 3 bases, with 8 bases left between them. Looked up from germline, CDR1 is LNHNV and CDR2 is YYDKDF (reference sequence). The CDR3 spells CATSSGPYTEAFF. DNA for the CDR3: TGTGCCACCAGCAGCGGACCTTACACTGAAGCTTTCTTT.

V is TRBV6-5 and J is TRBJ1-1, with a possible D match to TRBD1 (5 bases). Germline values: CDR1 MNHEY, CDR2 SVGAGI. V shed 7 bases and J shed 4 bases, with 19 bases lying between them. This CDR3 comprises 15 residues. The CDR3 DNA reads TGTGCCAGCACCGACCCCCGGGGGTCGGTCACTGAAGCTTTCTTT. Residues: CASTDPRGSVTEAFF.

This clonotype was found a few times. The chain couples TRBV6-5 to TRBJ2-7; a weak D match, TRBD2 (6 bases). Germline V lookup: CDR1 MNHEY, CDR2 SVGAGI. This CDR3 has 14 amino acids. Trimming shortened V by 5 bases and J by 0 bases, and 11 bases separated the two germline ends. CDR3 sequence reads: CASSPDYSSYEQYV. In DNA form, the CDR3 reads TGTGCCAGCAGTCCGGACTATAGCTCCTACGAGCAGTACGTC.